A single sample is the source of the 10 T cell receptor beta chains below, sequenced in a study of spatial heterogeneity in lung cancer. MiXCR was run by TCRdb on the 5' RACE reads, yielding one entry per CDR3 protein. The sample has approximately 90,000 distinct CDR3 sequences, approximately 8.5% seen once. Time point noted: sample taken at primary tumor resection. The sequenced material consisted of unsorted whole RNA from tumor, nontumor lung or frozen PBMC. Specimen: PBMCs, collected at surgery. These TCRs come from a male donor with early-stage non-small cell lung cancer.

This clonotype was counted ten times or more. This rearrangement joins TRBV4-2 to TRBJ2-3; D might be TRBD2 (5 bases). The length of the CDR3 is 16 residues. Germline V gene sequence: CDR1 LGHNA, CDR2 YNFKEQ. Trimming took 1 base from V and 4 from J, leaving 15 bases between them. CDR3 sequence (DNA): TGTGCCAGCAGCCAAGGCCGGGGTACCGTGTCAGATACGCAGTATTTT. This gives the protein CASSQGRGTVSDTQYF.

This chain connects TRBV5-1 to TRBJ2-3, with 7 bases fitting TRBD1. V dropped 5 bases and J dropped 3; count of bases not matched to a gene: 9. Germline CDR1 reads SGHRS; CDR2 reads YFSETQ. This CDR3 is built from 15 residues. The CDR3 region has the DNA TGCGCCAGCAGTTCGGGACAGCCAGTAACAGATACGCAGTATTTT. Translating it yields CASSSGQPVTDTQYF.

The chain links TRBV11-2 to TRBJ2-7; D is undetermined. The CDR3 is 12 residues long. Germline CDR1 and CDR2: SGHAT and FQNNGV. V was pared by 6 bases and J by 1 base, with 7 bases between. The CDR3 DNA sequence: TGTGCCAGCAGTGAGGTGTCCTACGAGCAGTACTTC. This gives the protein CASSEVSYEQYF.

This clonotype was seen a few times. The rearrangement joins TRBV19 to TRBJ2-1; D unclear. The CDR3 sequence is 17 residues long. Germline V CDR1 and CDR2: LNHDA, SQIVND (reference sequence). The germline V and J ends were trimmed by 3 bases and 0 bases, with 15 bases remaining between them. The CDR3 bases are TGTGCCAGTAGTATTAAAGGAGCGTCAAGCTCCTACAATGAGCAGTTCTTC. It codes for CASSIKGASSSYNEQFF.

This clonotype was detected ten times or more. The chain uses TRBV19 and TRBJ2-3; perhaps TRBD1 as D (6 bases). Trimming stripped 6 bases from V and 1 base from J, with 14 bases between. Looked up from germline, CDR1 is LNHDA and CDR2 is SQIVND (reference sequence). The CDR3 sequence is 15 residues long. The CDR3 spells CASRDRDTRTDTQYF. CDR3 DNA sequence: TGTGCCAGTAGGGACCGGGACACACGCACAGATACGCAGTATTTT.

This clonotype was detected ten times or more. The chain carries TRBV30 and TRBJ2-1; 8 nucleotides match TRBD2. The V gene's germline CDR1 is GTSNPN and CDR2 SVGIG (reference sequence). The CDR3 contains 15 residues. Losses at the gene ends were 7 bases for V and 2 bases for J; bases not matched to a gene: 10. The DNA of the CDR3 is TGTGCCTTCGGGGTCGGGAGGGGAACCTACAATGAGCAGTTCTTC. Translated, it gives CAFGVGRGTYNEQFF.

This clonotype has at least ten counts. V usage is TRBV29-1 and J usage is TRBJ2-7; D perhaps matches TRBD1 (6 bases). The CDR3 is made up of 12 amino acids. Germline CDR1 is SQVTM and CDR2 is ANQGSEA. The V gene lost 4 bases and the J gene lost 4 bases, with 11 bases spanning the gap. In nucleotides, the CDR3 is TGCAGCGTTGCACAGGGTGGGTACGAGCAGTACTTC. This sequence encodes CSVAQGGYEQYF.

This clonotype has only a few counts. The CDR3: CSAATSTDTQYF. The CDR3 DNA sequence: TGCAGTGCTGCTACATCCACAGATACGCAGTATTTT. The chain employs TRBV20-1 and TRBJ2-3; no clear D gene. The CDR3 is made up of 12 amino acids. V shed 5 bases and J shed 2 bases, with 8 bases lying between them. In germline, CDR1 is DFQATT, CDR2 SNEGSKA (reference sequence).

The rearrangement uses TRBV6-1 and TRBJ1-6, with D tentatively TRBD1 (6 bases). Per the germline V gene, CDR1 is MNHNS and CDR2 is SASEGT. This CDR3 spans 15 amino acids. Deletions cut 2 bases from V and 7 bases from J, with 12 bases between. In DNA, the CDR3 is TGTGCCAGCAGTGAACTAGGACAGAAGAATTCACCCCTCCACTTT. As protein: CASSELGQKNSPLHF.

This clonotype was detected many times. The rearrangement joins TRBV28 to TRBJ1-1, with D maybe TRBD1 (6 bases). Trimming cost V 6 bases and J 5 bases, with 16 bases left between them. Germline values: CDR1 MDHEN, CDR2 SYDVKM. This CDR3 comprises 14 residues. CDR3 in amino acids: CASSLTQGSTEAFF. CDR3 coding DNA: TGTGCCAGCAGCCTCACTCAGGGGTCGACTGAAGCTTTCTTT.